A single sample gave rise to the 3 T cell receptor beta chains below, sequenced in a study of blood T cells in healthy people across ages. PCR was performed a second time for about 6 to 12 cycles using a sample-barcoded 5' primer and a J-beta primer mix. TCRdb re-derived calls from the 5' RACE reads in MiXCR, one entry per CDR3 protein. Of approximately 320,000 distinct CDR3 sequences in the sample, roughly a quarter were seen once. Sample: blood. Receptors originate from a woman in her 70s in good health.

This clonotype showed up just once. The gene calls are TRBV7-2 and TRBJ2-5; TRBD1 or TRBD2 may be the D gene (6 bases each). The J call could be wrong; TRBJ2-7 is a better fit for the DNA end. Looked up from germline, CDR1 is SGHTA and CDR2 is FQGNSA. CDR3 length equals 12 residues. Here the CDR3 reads CASSSGGHEQYF. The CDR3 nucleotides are TGTGCCAGCAGCTCCGGGGGCCACGAGCAGTACTTC.

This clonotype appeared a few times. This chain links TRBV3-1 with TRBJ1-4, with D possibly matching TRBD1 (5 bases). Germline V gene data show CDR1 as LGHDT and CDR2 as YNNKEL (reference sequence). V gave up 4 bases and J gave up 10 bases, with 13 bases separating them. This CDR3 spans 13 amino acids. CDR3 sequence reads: CASSLQGLGKLFF. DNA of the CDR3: TGTGCCAGCAGCCTTCAGGGCCTGGGAAAACTGTTTTTT.

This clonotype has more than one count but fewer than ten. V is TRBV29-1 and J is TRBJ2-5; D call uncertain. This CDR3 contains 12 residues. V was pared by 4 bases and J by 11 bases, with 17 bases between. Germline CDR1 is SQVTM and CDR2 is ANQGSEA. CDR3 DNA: TGCAGCGTTGTGGGATCGGCATTTGAGCAGTACTTC. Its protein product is CSVVGSAFEQYF.